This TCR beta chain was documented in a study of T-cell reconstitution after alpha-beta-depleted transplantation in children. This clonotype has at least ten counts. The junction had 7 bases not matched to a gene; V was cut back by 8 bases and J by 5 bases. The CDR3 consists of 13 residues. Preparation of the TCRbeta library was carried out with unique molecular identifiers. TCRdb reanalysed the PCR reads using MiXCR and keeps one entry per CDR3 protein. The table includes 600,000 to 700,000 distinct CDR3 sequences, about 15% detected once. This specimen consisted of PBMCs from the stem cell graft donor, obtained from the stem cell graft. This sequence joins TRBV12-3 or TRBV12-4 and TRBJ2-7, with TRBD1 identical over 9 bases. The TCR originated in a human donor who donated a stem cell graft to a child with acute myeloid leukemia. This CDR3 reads CASGTGIVDEQYF. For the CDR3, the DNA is TGTGCCAGCGGGACAGGGATAGTAGACGAGCAGTACTTC.